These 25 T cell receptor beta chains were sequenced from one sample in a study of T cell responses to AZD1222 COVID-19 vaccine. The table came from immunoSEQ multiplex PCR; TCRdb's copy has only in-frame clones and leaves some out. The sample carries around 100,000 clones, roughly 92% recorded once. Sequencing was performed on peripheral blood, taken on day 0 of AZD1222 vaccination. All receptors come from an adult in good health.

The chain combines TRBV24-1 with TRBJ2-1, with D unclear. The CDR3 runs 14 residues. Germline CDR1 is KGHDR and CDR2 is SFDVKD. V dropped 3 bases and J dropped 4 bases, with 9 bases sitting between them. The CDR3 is CATSDPGPYNEQFF. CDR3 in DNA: TGTGCCACCAGTGATCCGGGCCCTTACAATGAGCAGTTCTTC.

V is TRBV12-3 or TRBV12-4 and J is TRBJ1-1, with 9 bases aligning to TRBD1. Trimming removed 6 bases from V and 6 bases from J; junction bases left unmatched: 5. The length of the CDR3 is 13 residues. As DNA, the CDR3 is TGTGCCAGCAGGCCGGGACAGGGTTCTGAAGCTTTCTTT. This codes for CASRPGQGSEAFF.

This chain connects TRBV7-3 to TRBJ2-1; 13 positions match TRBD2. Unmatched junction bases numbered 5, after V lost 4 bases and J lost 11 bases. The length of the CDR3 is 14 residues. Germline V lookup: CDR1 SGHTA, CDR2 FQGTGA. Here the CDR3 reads CASSSPGTSGKQFF. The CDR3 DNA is TGTGCCAGCAGCTCTCCAGGGACTAGCGGGAAGCAGTTCTTC.

The CDR3 sequence is CASSLGHGTSGLTTGQYF. The CDR3 bases are TGTGCCAGCAGCTTAGGACATGGGACTAGCGGGCTGACCACCGGGCAGTACTTC. This rearrangement joins TRBV7-2 to TRBJ2-7, with 12 bases matching TRBD2. V dropped 1 base and J dropped 9; count of bases not matched to a gene: 16. The CDR3 loop spans 18 amino acids. Germline lookup yields CDR1 SGHTA and CDR2 FQGNSA.

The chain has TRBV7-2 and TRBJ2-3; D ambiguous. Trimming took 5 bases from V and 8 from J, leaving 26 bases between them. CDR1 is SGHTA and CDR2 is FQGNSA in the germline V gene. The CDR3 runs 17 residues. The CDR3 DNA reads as TGTGCCAGCAGCCCTATTTACTGGGGAACCGATATTAGTACGCAGTATTTT. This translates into CASSPIYWGTDISTQYF. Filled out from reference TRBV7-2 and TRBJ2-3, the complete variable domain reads GAGVSQSPSNKVTEKGKDVELRCDPISGHTALYWYRQSLGQGLEFLIYFQGNSAPDKSGLPSDRFSAERTGGSVSTLTIQRTQQEDSAVYLCASSPIYWGTDISTQYFGPGTRLTVL.

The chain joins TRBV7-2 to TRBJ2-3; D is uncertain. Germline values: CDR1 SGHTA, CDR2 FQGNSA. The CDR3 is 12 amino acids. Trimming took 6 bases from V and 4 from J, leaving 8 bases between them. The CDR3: CASRTGSDTQYF. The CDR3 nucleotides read TGTGCCAGCAGAACCGGATCAGATACGCAGTATTTT.

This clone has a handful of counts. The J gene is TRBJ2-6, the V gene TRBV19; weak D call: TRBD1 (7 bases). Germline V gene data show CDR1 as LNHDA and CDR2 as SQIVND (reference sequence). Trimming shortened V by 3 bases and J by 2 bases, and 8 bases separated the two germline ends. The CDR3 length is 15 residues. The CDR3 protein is CASSIRGAGANVLTF. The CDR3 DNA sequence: TGTGCCAGTAGTATCAGGGGGGCTGGGGCCAACGTCCTGACTTTC.

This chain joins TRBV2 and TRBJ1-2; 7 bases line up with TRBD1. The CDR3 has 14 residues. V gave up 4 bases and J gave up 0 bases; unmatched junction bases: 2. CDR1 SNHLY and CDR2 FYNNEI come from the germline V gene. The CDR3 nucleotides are TGTGCCAGCAGTGTGGGGACAGCTAACTATGGCTACACCTTC. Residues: CASSVGTANYGYTF. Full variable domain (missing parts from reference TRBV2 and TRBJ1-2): EPEVTQTPSHQVTQMGQEVILRCVPISNHLYFYWYRQILGQKVEFLVSFYNNEISEKSEIFDDQFSVERPDGSNFTLKIRSTKLEDSAMYFCASSVGTANYGYTFGSGTRLTVV.

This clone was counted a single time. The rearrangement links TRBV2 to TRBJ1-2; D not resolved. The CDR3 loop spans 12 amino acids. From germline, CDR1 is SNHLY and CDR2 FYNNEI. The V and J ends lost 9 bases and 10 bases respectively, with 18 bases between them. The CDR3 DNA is TGTGCCAGTAGAAGAGGGTTGCGCGTCTACACCTTC. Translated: CASRRGLRVYTF. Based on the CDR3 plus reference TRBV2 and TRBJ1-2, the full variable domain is EPEVTQTPSHQVTQMGQEVILRCVPISNHLYFYWYRQILGQKVEFLVSFYNNEISEKSEIFDDQFSVERPDGSNFTLKIRSTKLEDSAMYFCASRRGLRVYTFGSGTRLTVV.

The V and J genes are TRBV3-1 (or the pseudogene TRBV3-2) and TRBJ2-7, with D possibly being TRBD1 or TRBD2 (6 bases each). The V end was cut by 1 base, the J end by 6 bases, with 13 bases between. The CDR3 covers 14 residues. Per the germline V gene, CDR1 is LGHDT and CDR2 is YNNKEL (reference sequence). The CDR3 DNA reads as TGTGCCAGCAGCCAAGTCCCGGGGGCAGGCGAGCAGTACTTC. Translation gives CASSQVPGAGEQYF.

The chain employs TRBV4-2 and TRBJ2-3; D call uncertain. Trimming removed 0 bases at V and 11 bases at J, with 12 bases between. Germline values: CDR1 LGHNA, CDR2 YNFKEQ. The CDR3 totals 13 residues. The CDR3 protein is CASSQEKNALQYF. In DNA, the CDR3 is TGTGCCAGCAGCCAAGAAAAGAATGCTTTGCAGTATTTT.

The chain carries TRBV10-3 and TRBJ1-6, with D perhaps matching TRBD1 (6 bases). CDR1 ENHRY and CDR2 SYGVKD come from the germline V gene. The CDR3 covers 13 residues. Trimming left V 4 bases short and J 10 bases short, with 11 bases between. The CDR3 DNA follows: TGTGCCATCAGTGCACAGGGTGACTCACCCCTCCACTTT. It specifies CAISAQGDSPLHF.

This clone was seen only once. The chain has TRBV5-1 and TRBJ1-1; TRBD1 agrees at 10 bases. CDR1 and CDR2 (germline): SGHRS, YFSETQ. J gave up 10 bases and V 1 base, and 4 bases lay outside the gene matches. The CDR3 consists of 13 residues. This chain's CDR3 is CASSLIGQGVAFF. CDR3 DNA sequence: TGCGCCAGCAGCTTGATCGGACAGGGGGTAGCTTTCTTT. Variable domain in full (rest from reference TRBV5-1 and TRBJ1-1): KAGVTQTPRYLIKTRGQQVTLSCSPISGHRSVSWYQQTPGQGLQFLFEYFSETQRNKGNFPGRFSGRQFSNSRSEMNVSTLELGDSALYLCASSLIGQGVAFFGQGTRLTVV.

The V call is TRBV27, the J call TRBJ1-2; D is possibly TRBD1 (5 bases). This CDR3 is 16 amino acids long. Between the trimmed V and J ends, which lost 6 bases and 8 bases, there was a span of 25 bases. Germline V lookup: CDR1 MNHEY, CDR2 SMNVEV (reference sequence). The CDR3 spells CASRGSSWAGTWGYTF. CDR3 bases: TGTGCCAGCAGGGGGTCCTCATGGGCGGGGACGTGGGGCTACACCTTC.

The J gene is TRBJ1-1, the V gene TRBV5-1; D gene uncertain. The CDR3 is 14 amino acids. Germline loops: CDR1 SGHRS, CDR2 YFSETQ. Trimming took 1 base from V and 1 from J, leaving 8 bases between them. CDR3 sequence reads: CASSLSGGNTEAFF. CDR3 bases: TGCGCCAGCAGCTTGTCCGGTGGGAACACTGAAGCTTTCTTT.

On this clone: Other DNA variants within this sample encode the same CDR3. Here the CDR3 reads CASSEIYEQYF. Written as DNA, the CDR3 is TGTGCCAGCAGTGAAATTTACGAGCAGTACTTC. The chain is built from TRBV2 and TRBJ2-7; D is ambiguous. Germline assignment: CDR1 SNHLY and CDR2 FYNNEI. V lost 2 bases, J lost 4 bases, and 3 bases lay in between. The CDR3 runs 11 residues.

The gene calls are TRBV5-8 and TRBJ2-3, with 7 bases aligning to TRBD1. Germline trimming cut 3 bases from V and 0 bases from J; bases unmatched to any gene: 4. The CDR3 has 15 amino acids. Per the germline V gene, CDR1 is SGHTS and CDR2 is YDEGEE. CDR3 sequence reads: CASSSGQSSTDTQYF. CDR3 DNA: TGTGCCAGCAGCTCGGGACAGTCTAGCACAGATACGCAGTATTTT.

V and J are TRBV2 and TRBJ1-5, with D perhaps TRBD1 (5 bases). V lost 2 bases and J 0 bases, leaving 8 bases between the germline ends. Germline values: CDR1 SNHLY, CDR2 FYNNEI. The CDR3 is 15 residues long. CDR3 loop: CASSEQGYSNQPQHF. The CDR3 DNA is TGTGCCAGCAGTGAACAGGGATATAGCAATCAGCCCCAGCATTTT.

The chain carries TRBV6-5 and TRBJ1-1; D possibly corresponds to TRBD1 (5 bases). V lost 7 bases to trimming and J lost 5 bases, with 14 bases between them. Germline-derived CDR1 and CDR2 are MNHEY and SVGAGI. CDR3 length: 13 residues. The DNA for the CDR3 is TGTGCCAGCACCGAGATCGAGGGGACTGAAGCTTTCTTT. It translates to CASTEIEGTEAFF.

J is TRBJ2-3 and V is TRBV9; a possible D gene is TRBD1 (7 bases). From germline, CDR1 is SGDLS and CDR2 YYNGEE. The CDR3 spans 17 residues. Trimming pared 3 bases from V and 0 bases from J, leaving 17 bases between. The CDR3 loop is CASSAPSRGVSTDTQYF. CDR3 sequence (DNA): TGTGCCAGCAGCGCTCCCTCCAGGGGGGTCAGCACAGATACGCAGTATTTT.

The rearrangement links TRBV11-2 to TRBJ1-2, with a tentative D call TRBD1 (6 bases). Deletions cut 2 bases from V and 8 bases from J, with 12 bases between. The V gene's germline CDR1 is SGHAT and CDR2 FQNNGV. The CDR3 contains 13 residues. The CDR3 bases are TGTGCCAGCAGCTTAAACCAGGGGACCGGCTACACCTTC. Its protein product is CASSLNQGTGYTF.

The CDR3 nucleotides read TGTGCCAGCAGCCGCGACAGTAAGGCTTTCTTT. This codes for CASSRDSKAFF. The chain links TRBV6-5 to TRBJ1-1; D possibly corresponds to TRBD1 (5 bases). The V gene's germline CDR1 is MNHEY and CDR2 SVGAGI. The CDR3 totals 11 residues. Trimming stripped 6 bases from V and 11 bases from J, with 13 bases between.

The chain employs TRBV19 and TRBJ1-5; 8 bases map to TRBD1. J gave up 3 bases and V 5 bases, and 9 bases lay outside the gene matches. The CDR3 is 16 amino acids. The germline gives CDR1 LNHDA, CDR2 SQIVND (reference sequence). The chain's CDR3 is CASSARTGPLNQPQHF. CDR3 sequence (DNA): TGTGCCAGTAGTGCCAGGACAGGGCCGCTCAATCAGCCCCAGCATTTT.

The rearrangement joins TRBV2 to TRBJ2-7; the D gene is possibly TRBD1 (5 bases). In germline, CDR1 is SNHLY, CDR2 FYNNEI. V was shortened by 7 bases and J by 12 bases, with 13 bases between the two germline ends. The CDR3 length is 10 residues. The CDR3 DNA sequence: TGTGCCAGCATAGGGGCGGCGCGGTACTTC. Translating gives CASIGAARYF.

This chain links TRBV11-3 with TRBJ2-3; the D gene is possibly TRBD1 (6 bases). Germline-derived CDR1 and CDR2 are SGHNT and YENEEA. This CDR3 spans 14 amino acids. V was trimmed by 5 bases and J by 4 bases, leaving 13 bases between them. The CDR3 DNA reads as TGTGCCAGCAGCAAACAGGGTTCGGCAGATACGCAGTATTTT. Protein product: CASSKQGSADTQYF.